The 22 T cell receptor beta chains below come from one sample, sequenced in a study of chemoradiotherapy in HPV16-positive cancers. Using immunoSEQ multiplex PCR, the repertoire was profiled, and TCRdb retains in-frame clones only, with some absent. The sample consists of hundreds of clones, 75% to 85% of them appearing once. The material was tumor tissue, obtained from a patient who underwent chemoradiotherapy. The receptors stem from a human donor with HPV-associated anogenital cancer.

The genes are TRBV6-1 and TRBJ2-7; possible D gene TRBD1, 5 bases. The CDR3 is made up of 14 amino acids. The V end was cut by 4 bases, the J end by 2 bases, with 12 bases between. CDR1 is MNHNS, CDR2 SASEGT, per germline. The DNA of the CDR3 is TGTGCCAGCAGTGTGGCAGGGCAAACCTACGAGCAGTACTTC. Translation: CASSVAGQTYEQYF.

The chain joins TRBV13 to TRBJ2-7; a possible D gene is TRBD2 (5 bases). The V end lost 3 bases, the J end lost 2 bases, and 8 bases lay between the germline ends. The CDR3 covers 13 residues. Germline CDR1 is PRHDT and CDR2 is FYEKMQ (reference sequence). CDR3 residues: CASSLGRAYEQYF. CDR3 DNA: TGTGCCAGCAGCTTGGGGAGAGCCTACGAGCAGTACTTC.

The chain joins TRBV5-6 to TRBJ1-5; no clear D gene. CDR1 SGHDT and CDR2 YYEEEE come from the germline V gene. The CDR3 extends over 14 amino acids. The V and J ends lost 0 bases and 3 bases respectively, with 7 bases between them. The chain's CDR3 is CASSLGGFNQPQHF. The CDR3 DNA reads as TGTGCCAGCAGCTTGGGAGGTTTCAATCAGCCCCAGCATTTT.

The chain couples TRBV27 to TRBJ1-1; a possible D gene is TRBD1 (5 bases). Trimming took off 2 bases at V and 0 bases at J, with 16 bases between the two ends. The CDR3 loop spans 17 amino acids. CDR1 and CDR2 from the germline V gene are MNHEY and SMNVEV (reference sequence). CDR3 in DNA: TGTGCCAGCAGTTTACGAGGGGTAGGAGTCATGAACACTGAAGCTTTCTTT. Translating gives CASSLRGVGVMNTEAFF.

CDR3 DNA: TGCGCCAGCAGCCTCGGACCAAATCAGCCCCAGCATTTT. This encodes CASSLGPNQPQHF. The chain employs TRBV5-1 and TRBJ1-5, with D uncertain. CDR1 is SGHRS and CDR2 is YFSETQ in the germline V gene. The CDR3 loop spans 13 amino acids. The V end lost 4 bases, the J end lost 4 bases, and 9 bases lay between the germline ends.

This clone came up a few times. This rearrangement joins TRBV28 to TRBJ1-1; D may be TRBD1 (5 bases). Germline-derived CDR1 and CDR2 are MDHEN and SYDVKM. This CDR3 has 15 residues. V lost 3 bases and J lost 6, with 17 bases in between. The CDR3 bases are TGTGCCAGCAGTTTTTTCCGGCAGGGTGACCCTGAAGCTTTCTTT. It yields the protein CASSFFRQGDPEAFF. Supplemented by reference TRBV28 and TRBJ1-1, the full variable domain reads DVKVTQSSRYLVKRTGEKVFLECVQDMDHENMFWYRQDPGLGLRLIYFSYDVKMKEKGDIPEGYSVSREKKERFSLILESASTNQTSMYLCASSFFRQGDPEAFFGQGTRLTVV.

This chain links TRBV30 with TRBJ2-1, with D maybe TRBD1 (6 bases). The CDR3 contains 19 residues. Germline CDR1 reads GTSNPN; CDR2 reads SVGIG (reference sequence). V gave up 3 bases and J gave up 7 bases, with 31 bases separating them. The CDR3 DNA sequence: TGTGCCTGGAGCCCCCCTAGTCGGTTACAGGGCCCGAAGACAAATGAGCAGTTCTTC. Amino acid sequence: CAWSPPSRLQGPKTNEQFF. The variable domain in full, with the rest retrieved from reference TRBV30 and TRBJ2-1, is SQTIHQWPATLVQPVGSPLSLECTVEGTSNPNLYWYRQAAGRGLQLLFYSVGIGQISSEVPQNLSASRPQDRQFILSSKKLLLSDSGFYLCAWSPPSRLQGPKTNEQFFGPGTRLTVL.

V and J are TRBV7-3 and TRBJ2-3; the match to TRBD2 covers 8 bases. This CDR3 comprises 15 residues. With 0 bases clipped from V and 1 base from J, the junction kept 0 bases outside the gene matches. Germline V CDR1 and CDR2: SGHTA, FQGTGA. CDR3 loop: CASSLTSGGTDTQYF. CDR3 nucleotide sequence: TGTGCCAGCAGCTTAACTAGCGGGGGCACAGATACGCAGTATTTT.

The genes are TRBV6-1 and TRBJ2-5; 13 nucleotides match TRBD2. Losses at the gene ends were 3 bases for V and 3 bases for J; bases not matched to a gene: 4. Germline values: CDR1 MNHNS, CDR2 SASEGT. The CDR3 loop spans 16 amino acids. This CDR3 is CASSDPGLAGKETQYF. CDR3 nucleotides: TGTGCCAGCAGTGACCCGGGACTAGCGGGAAAAGAGACCCAGTACTTC.

The V gene is TRBV4-1, the J gene TRBJ2-5; D is ambiguous. The J call may be incorrect, as the DNA end agrees better with TRBJ2-7. The CDR3 runs 13 residues. Germline V CDR1 and CDR2: MGHRA, YSYEKL. The CDR3 spells CASSPPLGSEQYF. The DNA of the CDR3 is TGCGCCAGCAGTCCCCCGCTAGGCTCCGAGCAGTACTTC.

The chain couples TRBV2 to TRBJ1-1; tentatively, D is TRBD1 (6 bases). Per the germline V gene, CDR1 is SNHLY and CDR2 is FYNNEI. V lost 5 bases, J lost 8 bases, and 15 bases lay in between. This CDR3 is built from 13 residues. As DNA, the CDR3 is TGTGCCAGCAGTCCACAGGGTATCGTGGAAGCTTTCTTT. As protein: CASSPQGIVEAFF.

The gene calls are TRBV6-4 and TRBJ2-1; 10 bases are shared with TRBD2. Germline V CDR1 and CDR2: MRHNA, SNTAGT. J was trimmed by 6 bases and V by 0 bases; bases with no gene match: 2. CDR3 length: 15 residues. DNA of the CDR3: TGTGCCAGCAGTGACTCGAGCGGGGGGGCCAATGAGCAGTTCTTC. Its protein product is CASSDSSGGANEQFF.

The gene calls are TRBV11-2 and TRBJ1-1; D not resolved. The CDR3 runs to 14 residues. Germline CDR1 reads SGHAT; CDR2 reads FQNNGV. V dropped 1 base and J dropped 5 bases, with 11 bases sitting between them. CDR3: CASSLVIKGTEAFF. CDR3 bases: TGTGCCAGCAGCTTAGTTATAAAGGGAACTGAAGCTTTCTTT.

DNA for the CDR3: TGTGCCAGCAGTTTGTATTTTTCGGGCGATCAGCCCCAGCATTTT. Translating gives CASSLYFSGDQPQHF. This chain connects TRBV27 to TRBJ1-5; no clear D gene. With 3 bases removed from V and 5 bases from J, the gap between germline ends came to 14 bases. CDR1 MNHEY and CDR2 SMNVEV come from the germline V gene (reference sequence). The CDR3 has 15 residues.

The chain joins TRBV11-2 to TRBJ2-7, with 8 bases lining up with TRBD1. V lost 4 bases and J lost 3; bases outside the gene matches: 8. The CDR3 contains 15 residues. The germline V gene encodes CDR1 SGHAT and CDR2 FQNNGV. CDR3 amino acids: CASSSPGGTRYEQYF. In DNA, the CDR3 is TGTGCCAGCAGCTCGCCAGGGGGCACGCGCTACGAGCAGTACTTC.

V gene TRBV7-9 combines with J gene TRBJ2-7; 7 bases are shared with TRBD1. This CDR3 is built from 13 residues. Trimming cost V 1 base and J 5 bases; bases outside gene matches: 2. Per the germline V gene, CDR1 is SEHNR and CDR2 is FQNEAQ (reference sequence). Here the CDR3 DNA reads TGTGCCAGCAGCTTAGGACAGGGCAACGAGCAGTACTTC. This encodes CASSLGQGNEQYF. The variable domain in full, with the rest retrieved from reference TRBV7-9 and TRBJ2-7, is DTGVSQNPRHKITKRGQNVTFRCDPISEHNRLYWYRQTLGQGPEFLTYFQNEAQLEKSRLLSDRFSAERPKGSFSTLEIQRTEQGDSAMYLCASSLGQGNEQYFGPGTRLTVT.

CDR3 DNA sequence: TGTGCCAGCAGTGTCGGGACAGATAATTCACCCCTCCACTTT. Its translation is CASSVGTDNSPLHF. The gene calls are TRBV6-1 and TRBJ1-6, with 7 bases matching TRBD1. There are 14 residues in the CDR3. Unmatched junction bases numbered 2, after V lost 4 bases and J lost 5 bases. Germline values: CDR1 MNHNS, CDR2 SASEGT.

The chain recombines TRBV6-4 with TRBJ2-1, with 13 nucleotides matching TRBD2. The CDR3 is 17 residues long. Losses at the gene ends were 3 bases for V and 10 bases for J; bases not matched to a gene: 12. CDR1 and CDR2 (germline): MRHNA, SNTAGT. CDR3 nucleotides: TGTGCCAGCAGTGAATCTGCACTAGCGGGGGGGCCAATAGAGCAGTTCTTC. Protein product: CASSESALAGGPIEQFF.

This chain connects TRBV6-1 to TRBJ2-2; TRBD1 aligns across 10 bases. The CDR3 consists of 15 residues. Germline V gives CDR1 MNHNS, CDR2 SASEGT. With V trimmed by 1 base and J by 4 bases, 0 bases remained unmatched. In DNA, the CDR3 is TGTGCCAGCAGTGAAGGACAGGGGGCCACCGGGGAGCTGTTTTTT. Protein: CASSEGQGATGELFF.

The V gene is TRBV10-3, the J gene TRBJ2-3; D is possibly TRBD2 (6 bases). Germline V CDR1 and CDR2: ENHRY, SYGVKD. The CDR3 spans 15 residues. The CDR3 DNA reads TGTGCAACTGACCGACGGGAGCAGACCACAGATACGCAGTATTTT. This gives the protein CATDRREQTTDTQYF.

The chain recombines TRBV10-3 with TRBJ2-7, with D possibly being TRBD2 (7 bases). V was trimmed by 5 bases and J by 2 bases, leaving 19 bases between them. CDR1 and CDR2 from the germline V gene are ENHRY and SYGVKD. This CDR3 region has 16 residues. The CDR3 DNA reads TGTGCCATCAGTTCTTGGGGGGGGGCGCGTCCCTACGAGCAGTACTTC. Its protein product is CAISSWGGARPYEQYF.

The chain carries TRBV25-1 and TRBJ1-2, with 8 bases fitting TRBD1. CDR3 size: 15 residues. Germline CDR1 and CDR2: MGHDK and SYGVNS. The V segment lost 4 bases and the J segment 4 bases; nucleotides outside the gene matches: 8. CDR3 residues: CASSGPTGVSYGYTF. For the CDR3, the DNA is TGTGCCAGCAGTGGTCCGACAGGGGTTAGCTATGGCTACACCTTC.